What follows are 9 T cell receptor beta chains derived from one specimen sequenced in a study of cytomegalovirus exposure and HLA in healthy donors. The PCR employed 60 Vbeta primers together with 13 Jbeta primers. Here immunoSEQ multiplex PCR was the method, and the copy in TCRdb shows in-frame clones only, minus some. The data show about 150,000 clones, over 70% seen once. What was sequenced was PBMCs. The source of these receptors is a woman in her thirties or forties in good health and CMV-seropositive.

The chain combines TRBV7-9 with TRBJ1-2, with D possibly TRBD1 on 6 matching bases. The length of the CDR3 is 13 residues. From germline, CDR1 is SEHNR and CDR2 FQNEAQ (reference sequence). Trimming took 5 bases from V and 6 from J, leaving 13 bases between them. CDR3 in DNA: TGTGCCAGCAGCCTCGAAAACAGGGATGGCTACACCTTC. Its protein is CASSLENRDGYTF.

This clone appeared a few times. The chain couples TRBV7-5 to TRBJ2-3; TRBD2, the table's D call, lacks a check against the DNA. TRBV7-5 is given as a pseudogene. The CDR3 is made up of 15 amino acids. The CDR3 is CARSLVAGDSDTQYF. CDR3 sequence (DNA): TGTGCCAGAAGCTTAGTTGCGGGGGACTCAGATACGCAGTATTTT.

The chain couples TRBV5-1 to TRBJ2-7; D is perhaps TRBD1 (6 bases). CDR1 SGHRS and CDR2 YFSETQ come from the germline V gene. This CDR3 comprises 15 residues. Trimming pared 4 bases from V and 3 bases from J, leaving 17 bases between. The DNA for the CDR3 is TGCGCCAGCAGCCCGGACAGCTTTGGGGGCTACGAGCAGTACTTC. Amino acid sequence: CASSPDSFGGYEQYF.

CDR3 in amino acids: CASSLLSNTGELFF. Here the CDR3 DNA reads TGTGCCAGCAGCTTACTCTCGAACACCGGGGAGCTGTTTTTT. V and J are TRBV5-5 and TRBJ2-2; D uncertain. V was shortened by 2 bases and J by 0 bases, with 5 bases between the two germline ends. Germline values: CDR1 SGHKS, CDR2 YYEKEE (reference sequence). This CDR3 is built from 14 residues. Complete variable domain (other parts from reference TRBV5-5 and TRBJ2-2): DAGVTQSPTHLIKTRGQQVTLRCSPISGHKSVSWYQQVLGQGPQFIFQYYEKEERGRGNFPDRFSARQFPNYSSELNVNALLLGDSALYLCASSLLSNTGELFFGEGSRLTVL.

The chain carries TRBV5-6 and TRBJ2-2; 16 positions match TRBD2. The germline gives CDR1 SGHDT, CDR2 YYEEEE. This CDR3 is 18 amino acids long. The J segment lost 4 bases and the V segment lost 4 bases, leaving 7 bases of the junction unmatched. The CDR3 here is CASSAVGLAGGFTGELFF. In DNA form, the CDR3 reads TGTGCCAGCAGCGCCGTGGGACTAGCGGGGGGGTTCACCGGGGAGCTGTTTTTT.

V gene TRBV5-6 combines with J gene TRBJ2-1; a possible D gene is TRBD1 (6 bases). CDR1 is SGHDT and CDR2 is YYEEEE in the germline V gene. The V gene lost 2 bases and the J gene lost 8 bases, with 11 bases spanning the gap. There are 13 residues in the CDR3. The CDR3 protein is CASSFEYRDEQFF. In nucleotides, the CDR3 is TGTGCCAGCAGCTTCGAGTACAGGGATGAGCAGTTCTTC.

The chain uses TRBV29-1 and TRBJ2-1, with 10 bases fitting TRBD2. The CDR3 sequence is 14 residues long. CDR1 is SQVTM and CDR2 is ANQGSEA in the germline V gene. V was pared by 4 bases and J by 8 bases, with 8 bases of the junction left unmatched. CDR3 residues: CSVVFSGGIYEQFF. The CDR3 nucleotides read TGCAGCGTTGTTTTTAGCGGGGGGATCTATGAGCAGTTCTTC.

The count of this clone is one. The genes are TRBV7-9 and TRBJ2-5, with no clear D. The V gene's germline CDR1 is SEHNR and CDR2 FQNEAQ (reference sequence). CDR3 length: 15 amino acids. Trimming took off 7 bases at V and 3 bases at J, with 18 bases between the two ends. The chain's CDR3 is CASTTPSTHKETQYF. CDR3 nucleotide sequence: TGTGCCAGCACCACCCCTTCCACACATAAAGAGACCCAGTACTTC.

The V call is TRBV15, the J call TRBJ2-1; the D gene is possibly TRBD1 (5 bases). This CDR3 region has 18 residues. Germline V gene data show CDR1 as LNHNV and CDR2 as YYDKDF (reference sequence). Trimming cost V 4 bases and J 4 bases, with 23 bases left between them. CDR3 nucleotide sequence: TGTGCCACCAGCAAGGGGTCAACAAGGTCGTTGAATTACAATGAGCAGTTCTTC. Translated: CATSKGSTRSLNYNEQFF.